This TCR beta chain was captured by sequencing in a study of shared clonotypes between healthy human individuals. At the level of the study: Aged 18 to 49, the donors were a couple of women and a few men.

General study results and limits: An effect of sequencing depth on clonotype sharing among donors was expected. The researchers took only blood, and tissue repertoires probably look different. Limitation of the genetic and exposure-history diversity represented came from the few donors.

Germline V lookup: CDR1 SEHNR, CDR2 FQNEAQ (reference sequence). V lost 4 bases and J lost 2, with 12 bases in between. The CDR3 has 15 amino acids. This clone was recorded only once. Its antigen remains unidentified. Profiling relied on immunoSEQ multiplex PCR, and the TCRdb table lists in-frame clones only, not all of them. The table lists some 530,000 clones, about 84% of them singletons, with approximately 12% in the top ten. This rearrangement joins TRBV7-9 to TRBJ2-1, with a weak D call TRBD2 (5 bases). This clonotype was obtained from a woman aged 40 to 50 in good health. Some clones in this sample may be carry-over from other donors' samples. Sequencing was performed on PBMCs. In DNA form, the CDR3 reads TGTGCCAGCAGCTCGACTAAACCGACCTACAATGAGCAGTTCTTC. Residues: CASSSTKPTYNEQFF.